This TCR beta chain appears in the sequencing data of a study of regulatory T cells in long-lasting Graves disease. Germline values: CDR1 LGHDT, CDR2 YNNKEL (reference sequence). The CDR3 is made up of 11 amino acids. Trimming cost V 3 bases and J 3 bases, with 3 bases left between them. Broader study findings: Thyroid tissue went unexamined; only peripheral blood was analyzed.

Ten or more counts support this clonotype. The antigen is undetermined. Time point specified: persistent/refractory GD, antithyroid drugs over 5 years with positive TRAb. Researchers made the TCR library from RNA that was extracted from PBMCs. Through Arm-PCR of CDR3 regions and iRepertoire HTBI primers, TCR beta libraries were built. TCRdb ran MiXCR on the multiplex PCR reads and lists one entry per CDR3 protein. The repertoire has 400,000 to 500,000 distinct CDR3 sequences, 21% of them found once; the top ten carry roughly an eighth. The clonotype originates from a female donor with Graves disease. The chain joins TRBV3-1 to TRBJ2-7, with no clear D. The sample was peripheral blood mononuclear cells (PBMCs), taken when the disease was refractory, from a patient treated with antithyroid drugs. This chain's CDR3 is CASSHVYEQYF. The CDR3 nucleotides are TGTGCCAGCAGCCATGTCTACGAGCAGTACTTC.